This T cell receptor (beta chain) came from a study of spatial heterogeneity in lung cancer. As for the study in general: Each distinct TCR and UMI combination averaged more than ten appearances in raw reads. Study-wide findings and caveats: Circulating ubiquitous expanded tumor TCRs were observed more frequently at resection than at follow-up.

The CDR3 is made up of 15 amino acids. V was pared by 2 bases and J by 5 bases, with 13 bases between. Germline-derived CDR1 and CDR2 are MNHEY and SMNVEV (reference sequence). Points on this clonotype: Its target is not known.

The sample's time point: sample taken at primary tumor resection. In each case, whole RNA from tumor, nontumor lung or frozen PBMC was sequenced unsorted. 72 TRACERx patients with early, untreated non-small cell lung cancer donated samples. Every molecule of TCR cDNA had its own unique molecular identifier. TCRdb redid the calling of the 5' RACE reads with MiXCR, one entry per CDR3 protein. The sample contains tens of thousands of distinct CDR3 sequences, 4.6% of which appear only once. This specimen was PBMCs, taken at surgery. The chain uses TRBV27 and TRBJ2-1; D gene unclear. This TCR was sampled from a male donor with early-stage non-small cell lung cancer. The CDR3 nucleotides read TGTGCCAGCAGTTTAATCGCTCTTCCCAACAATGAGCAGTTCTTC. Protein sequence: CASSLIALPNNEQFF.